The 25 T cell receptor beta chains below come from one sample, sequenced in a study of beta chain features in type 1 diabetes (dated by TCRdb to between 2018 and 2020). Results and caveats for the whole study, not just this receptor: A moderate but significant shortening of TCRB CDR3 length was observed in type 1 diabetes patients in all four CD4+ subsets.

What these receptors recognize is not known. The library was prepared using the immunoSEQ multiplex PCR assay. The entire isolated RNA was reverse transcribed using the High Capacity cDNA Reverse Transcription Kit, and thus expressed TCRB transcripts were sequenced. In its TCRdb copy, this immuneACCESS table keeps in-frame sequences only and misses some clones. Where compared with another copy, unresolved V genes explain less than half of these, and the others have no known cause. A total of hundreds of thousands of clones appear in this sample, around 15% of them only once. The ten largest make up roughly 0.04% of the sample. Sequenced sample: naive CD4+ T cells from blood. In the paper's terms, the cell subset or site label means: true naive CD4+ T cells. These receptors all stem from a man aged 18 to 29 with type 1 diabetes.

This clone appeared a few times. The chain uses TRBV27 and TRBJ2-7; TRBD1 matches at 10 bases. The ends lost 2 bases at V and 4 bases at J; junction bases unmatched: 5. Germline assignment: CDR1 MNHEY and CDR2 SMNVEV (reference sequence). This CDR3 has 15 residues. The CDR3 region is CASSLQGTGVYEQYF. CDR3 nucleotides: TGTGCCAGCAGTTTACAGGGGACAGGGGTATACGAGCAGTACTTC.

The chain couples TRBV11-2 to TRBJ2-1; tentatively, D is TRBD2 (6 bases). V lost 3 bases, J lost 7 bases, and 13 bases lay in between. The germline gives CDR1 SGHAT, CDR2 FQNNGV. This CDR3 has 14 residues. In DNA form, the CDR3 reads TGTGCCAGCAGCTTTGGAGGGTCACTGAATGAGCAGTTCTTC. Translated: CASSFGGSLNEQFF. The variable domain in full, with the rest retrieved from reference TRBV11-2 and TRBJ2-1, is EAGVAQSPRYKIIEKRQSVAFWCNPISGHATLYWYQQILGQGPKLLIQFQNNGVVDDSQLPKDRFSAERLKGVDSTLKIQPAKLEDSAVYLCASSFGGSLNEQFFGPGTRLTVL.

This rearrangement joins TRBV10-3 to TRBJ1-2, with TRBD1 matching 7 bases. V gave up 7 bases and J gave up 8 bases; unmatched junction bases: 10. CDR1 is ENHRY and CDR2 is SYGVKD in the germline V gene. The CDR3 totals 13 residues. This chain's CDR3 is CAITNLRGEGYTF. CDR3 nucleotides: TGTGCCATCACCAACCTCAGGGGGGAGGGCTACACCTTC.

This clone was observed a handful of times. The chain carries TRBV9 and TRBJ1-6; D ambiguous. V shed 1 base and J shed 7 bases, with 9 bases lying between them. CDR3 size: 14 residues. The V gene's germline CDR1 is SGDLS and CDR2 YYNGEE. CDR3 bases: TGTGCCAGCAGCGTAAGTTCAGAGAATTCACCCCTCCACTTT. Protein product: CASSVSSENSPLHF.

This clone came up a few times. J is TRBJ2-7 and V is TRBV2; D possibly corresponds to TRBD1 (7 bases). The germline V and J ends were trimmed by 7 bases and 1 base, with 14 bases remaining between them. The CDR3 is made up of 14 amino acids. Per the germline V gene, CDR1 is SNHLY and CDR2 is FYNNEI. The CDR3 loop reads CASNLQGTSYEQYF. CDR3 sequence (DNA): TGTGCCAGCAACCTACAGGGGACTTCCTACGAGCAGTACTTC.

The V call is TRBV18, the J call TRBJ2-2; D is uncertain. The CDR3 loop spans 17 amino acids. Deletions cut 3 bases from V and 0 bases from J, with 14 bases between. Looked up from germline, CDR1 is KGHSH and CDR2 is LQKENI. CDR3 nucleotides: TGTGCCAGCTCACCGGAATCACCAAACACGAACACCGGGGAGCTGTTTTTT. Translated, it gives CASSPESPNTNTGELFF.

The chain uses TRBV2 and TRBJ2-2; 7 bases line up with TRBD1. CDR1 and CDR2 from the germline V gene are SNHLY and FYNNEI. This CDR3 comprises 13 residues. Germline trimming cut 3 bases from V and 7 bases from J; bases unmatched to any gene: 2. This CDR3 is CASSDRGIGELFF. CDR3 in DNA: TGTGCCAGCAGTGACAGGGGGATCGGGGAGCTGTTTTTT.

This clone was observed a handful of times. The chain joins TRBV28 to TRBJ1-1; D not resolved. The CDR3 contains 12 residues. Germline CDR1 MDHEN, CDR2 SYDVKM. V lost 6 bases and J 6 bases, leaving 11 bases between the germline ends. CDR3: CASSPPGAEAFF. CDR3 sequence (DNA): TGTGCCAGCAGCCCCCCCGGGGCTGAAGCTTTCTTT.

This clone occurred a few times. In nucleotides, the CDR3 is TGTGCCAGCAGCTTAGGGGTTACAGCTAACTATGGCTACACCTTC. This encodes CASSLGVTANYGYTF. This sequence joins TRBV7-2 and TRBJ1-2; D is ambiguous. CDR3 length: 15 amino acids. Germline loops: CDR1 SGHTA, CDR2 FQGNSA. The germline V and J ends were trimmed by 1 base and 0 bases, with 9 bases remaining between them.

About this clone: Other DNA sequences of this sample code for an identical CDR3. This chain links TRBV5-1 with TRBJ2-7, with TRBD2 as a possible D gene (6 bases). In germline, CDR1 is SGHRS, CDR2 YFSETQ. This CDR3 spans 14 amino acids. Trimming pared 0 bases from V and 1 base from J, leaving 8 bases between. CDR3 bases: TGCGCCAGCAGCTTGGCGGGAGAGTCCTACGAGCAGTACTTC. Translation gives CASSLAGESYEQYF.

V usage is TRBV5-8 and J usage is TRBJ2-2, with 7 bases identical to TRBD1. Germline V gene sequence: CDR1 SGHTS, CDR2 YDEGEE. V trimming: 1 base; J trimming: 2 bases; junction bases outside the gene matches: 2. The CDR3 contains 15 residues. CDR3 region: CASSLYRGNTGELFF. The CDR3 DNA is TGTGCCAGCAGCTTGTACAGGGGCAACACCGGGGAGCTGTTTTTT.

The chain uses TRBV30 and TRBJ2-2; a weak D match, TRBD1 (6 bases). The CDR3 covers 14 residues. V was shortened by 1 base and J by 3 bases, with 9 bases between the two germline ends. Germline loops: CDR1 GTSNPN, CDR2 SVGIG (reference sequence). The CDR3 coding sequence is TGTGCCTGGAGTGGGGGGACACACACCGGGGAGCTGTTTTTT. Translated: CAWSGGTHTGELFF.

This clone was recorded a few times. The rearrangement uses TRBV5-6 and TRBJ1-1, with D possibly matching TRBD1 (6 bases). Germline values: CDR1 SGHDT, CDR2 YYEEEE. This CDR3 has 13 amino acids. V lost 7 bases and J lost 2, with 12 bases in between. The CDR3: CASGRDINTEAFF. CDR3 sequence (DNA): TGTGCCAGCGGCCGGGACATCAACACTGAAGCTTTCTTT. The whole variable domain, remainder taken from reference TRBV5-6 and TRBJ1-1, is DAGVTQSPTHLIKTRGQQVTLRCSPKSGHDTVSWYQQALGQGPQFIFQYYEEEERQRGNFPDRFSGHQFPNYSSELNVNALLLGDSALYLCASGRDINTEAFFGQGTRLTVV.

In its sample, this clone was seen a few times. The J gene is TRBJ2-1, the V gene TRBV5-4, with 11 bases fitting TRBD2. Germline V gene data show CDR1 as SGHNT and CDR2 as YYREEE (reference sequence). The CDR3 sequence is 15 residues long. V trimming: 4 bases; J trimming: 2 bases; junction bases outside the gene matches: 2. The CDR3 DNA reads TGTGCCAGCAGCATTAGCGGGAGGGCCTACAATGAGCAGTTCTTC. Amino acid sequence: CASSISGRAYNEQFF.

The chain combines TRBV30 with TRBJ1-3, with D unresolved. The germline gives CDR1 GTSNPN, CDR2 SVGIG (reference sequence). The CDR3 extends over 14 amino acids. V was shortened by 0 bases and J by 0 bases, with 6 bases between the two germline ends. In nucleotides, the CDR3 is TGTGCCTGGAGTGTGGCAAACTCTGGAAACACCATATATTTT. It codes for CAWSVANSGNTIYF.

V usage is TRBV7-6 and J usage is TRBJ2-1, with TRBD2 matching over 9 bases. The junction had 13 bases not matched to a gene; V was cut back by 4 bases and J by 9 bases. CDR3 length: 16 residues. The germline CDR1 and CDR2 sequences are SGHVS and FNYEAQ. The CDR3 nucleotides are TGTGCCAGCAGCTATATAGGGGCTAGCGGGAACGCTGAGCAGTTCTTC. This gives the protein CASSYIGASGNAEQFF.

This clone was seen a handful of times. The V gene is TRBV2, the J gene TRBJ2-1, with D perhaps matching TRBD2 (5 bases). Per germline, CDR1 SNHLY and CDR2 FYNNEI. The CDR3 has 15 residues. V dropped 7 bases and J dropped 0 bases, with 13 bases sitting between them. CDR3 residues: CASTGGRTSYNEQFF. The DNA for the CDR3 is TGTGCCAGCACCGGAGGCAGGACCTCCTACAATGAGCAGTTCTTC.

This clone was detected only once. This chain joins TRBV11-1 and TRBJ2-5; TRBD1 might be the D (6 bases). The germline V and J ends were trimmed by 5 bases and 2 bases, with 21 bases remaining between them. Germline V lookup: CDR1 SGHAT, CDR2 FQDESV (reference sequence). This CDR3 spans 17 amino acids. CDR3 sequence: CASSPPWWTDSQETQYF. The CDR3 nucleotides read TGTGCCAGCAGCCCCCCTTGGTGGACAGACTCTCAAGAGACCCAGTACTTC.

The table lists this clone with a few counts. The genes are TRBV7-2 and TRBJ2-7, with 9 nucleotides matching TRBD1. V dropped 4 bases and J dropped 7; count of bases not matched to a gene: 8. Germline V gene lookup returns CDR1 SGHTA and CDR2 FQGNSA. This CDR3 region has 14 residues. The CDR3: CASSSGQGFLEQYF. CDR3 DNA sequence: TGTGCCAGCAGCTCGGGACAGGGCTTCCTAGAGCAGTACTTC.

This clone has only a few counts. The same CDR3 can be traced to other DNA sequences in this sample. This chain links TRBV9 with TRBJ2-3, with TRBD1 matching 7 bases. The CDR3 consists of 15 residues. Germline-derived CDR1 and CDR2 are SGDLS and YYNGEE. After removal of 0 bases from V and 1 base from J, the junction contained 2 bases not matched to a gene. The CDR3 region has the DNA TGTGCCAGCAGCGTAGGTACAGGGGGCACAGATACGCAGTATTTT. As protein: CASSVGTGGTDTQYF.

This chain uses TRBV30 with TRBJ2-1, with 7 bases lining up with TRBD2. J gave up 16 bases and V 3 bases, and 9 bases lay outside the gene matches. The CDR3 extends over 11 amino acids. Germline assignment: CDR1 GTSNPN and CDR2 SVGIG (reference sequence). The CDR3 sequence is CAWSPGLVSFF. The CDR3 region has the DNA TGTGCCTGGAGCCCCGGACTAGTCAGTTTCTTC.

There are a few counts of this clone. The chain has TRBV7-9 and TRBJ2-4, with TRBD1 matching over 11 bases. Germline trimming cut 5 bases from V and 2 bases from J; bases unmatched to any gene: 8. Germline-derived CDR1 and CDR2 are SEHNR and FQNEAQ (reference sequence). This CDR3 has 17 residues. The CDR3, as DNA: TGTGCCAGCAGCACCTTTGGACAGGGGGCTTCCAAAAACATTCAGTACTTC. This translates into CASSTFGQGASKNIQYF.

This clone turned up a few times. The chain uses TRBV5-4 and TRBJ2-7; TRBD1 is a possible D gene (5 bases). V lost 3 bases, J lost 2 bases, and 9 bases lay in between. CDR1 and CDR2 (germline): SGHNT, YYREEE (reference sequence). The CDR3 is 13 amino acids. This CDR3 is CASSSGLTYEQYF. In DNA, the CDR3 is TGTGCCAGCAGCTCAGGGTTAACCTACGAGCAGTACTTC.

The table lists this clone with a few counts. This chain links TRBV2 with TRBJ1-2; D is ambiguous. Deletions cut 8 bases from V and 1 base from J, with 11 bases between. This CDR3 is 13 amino acids long. Looked up from germline, CDR1 is SNHLY and CDR2 is FYNNEI. CDR3 sequence reads: CASGPRGNYGYTF. CDR3 bases: TGTGCCAGCGGCCCGCGGGGTAACTATGGCTACACCTTC.

The genes are TRBV19 and TRBJ1-2; 8 bases align to TRBD1. Germline CDR1 and CDR2: LNHDA and SQIVND (reference sequence). V lost 6 bases and J lost 6; bases outside the gene matches: 6. The CDR3 has 13 residues. The CDR3 loop is CASRDRVDNGYTF. Here the CDR3 DNA reads TGTGCCAGTAGGGACAGGGTCGATAATGGCTACACCTTC.